The present T cell receptor beta chain was sequenced within a study of cytomegalovirus exposure and HLA in healthy donors. Use of 60 Vbeta and 13 Jbeta primers characterized the PCR. Generated by immunoSEQ multiplex PCR, the TCRdb table keeps only in-frame clones and is missing some. The table records 95,000 to 130,000 clones, 65% to 90% of them present only once. Of note for this clone: The target antigen is unknown.

Points from the study as a whole: Later genetic work tied a missense DCLRE1C variant to beta-chain V and J trimming. Usually a TCR sequence was rare, but some public TCRs were found in many donors. The study designated around 150 TCR beta chains cytomegalovirus-associated. With DRB1 most and HLA-C fewest, TCR association rates differed between HLA loci in a later analysis.

The V gene end was trimmed by 1 base and the J gene end by 4 bases; junction bases not matched to a gene: 12. CDR3 length: 19 residues. Germline V gene data show CDR1 as SGHDN and CDR2 as FVKESK. The receptor was derived from a woman aged 30 to 39 in good health and CMV-seronegative. The sample comprised PBMCs. This chain uses TRBV14 with TRBJ2-4, with 11 bases fitting TRBD2. CDR3 sequence reads: CASSQGTSGPTRPKNIQYF. In DNA, the CDR3 is TGTGCCAGCAGCCAAGGGACTAGCGGGCCCACCCGACCAAAAAACATTCAGTACTTC.